This TCR beta chain was captured by sequencing in a study of Ad26.COV2.S vaccination and SARS-CoV-2 variants. Study findings and constraints: Overall T cell responses may have been underestimated by the analyses of TCR breadth and depth.

Germline values: CDR1 LGHNA, CDR2 YSLEER. The germline V and J ends were trimmed by 6 bases and 5 bases, with 17 bases remaining between them. This CDR3 is 14 amino acids long. As concerns this clone: Its antigen is undetermined.

Treatment in this sample: around 19 received Ad26.COV2.S at low or high dose, single or two shots; about 5 received placebo; per-sample allocation not given. Samples came from day 63 after the first vaccine or placebo injection. Within Boston, the person who donated was an adult of 18-55 years. Clones were sequenced by immunoSEQ multiplex PCR, and TCRdb holds only the in-frame ones, with some missing. The data show fewer than 400,000 clones, with 75% to 90% seen just once and about 3.6% held by the top ten. The clonotype was recovered from a person between 18 and 59 years old who received the Ad26.COV2.S COVID-19 vaccine or a placebo. Material: peripheral blood, obtained in a trial of Ad26.COV2.S vaccine versus placebo. This rearrangement joins TRBV4-3 to TRBJ2-7; perhaps TRBD2 as D (5 bases). Here the CDR3 DNA reads TGCGCCAGCAGGCCCGGAGAGGGTAGGGACGAGCAGTACTTC. This encodes CASRPGEGRDEQYF.